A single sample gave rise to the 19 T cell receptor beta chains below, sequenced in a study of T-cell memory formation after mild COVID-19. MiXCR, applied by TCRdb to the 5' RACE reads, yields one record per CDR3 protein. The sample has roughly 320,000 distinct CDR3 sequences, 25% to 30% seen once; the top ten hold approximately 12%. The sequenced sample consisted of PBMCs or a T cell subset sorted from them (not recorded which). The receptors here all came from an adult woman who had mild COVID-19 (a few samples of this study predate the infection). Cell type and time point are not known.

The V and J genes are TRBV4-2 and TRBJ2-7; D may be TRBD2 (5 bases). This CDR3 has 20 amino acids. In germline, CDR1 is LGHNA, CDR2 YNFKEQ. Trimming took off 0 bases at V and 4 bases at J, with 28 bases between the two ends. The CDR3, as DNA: TGTGCCAGCAGCCAAGATTTCCGGAGCATGCCGGGGATCTCCATTTACGAGCAGTACTTC. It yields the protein CASSQDFRSMPGISIYEQYF.

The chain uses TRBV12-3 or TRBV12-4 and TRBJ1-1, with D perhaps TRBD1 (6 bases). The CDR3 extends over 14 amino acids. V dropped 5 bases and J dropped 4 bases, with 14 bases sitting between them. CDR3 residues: CASSVDGGGTEAFF. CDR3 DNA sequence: TGTGCCAGCAGTGTCGATGGGGGCGGCACTGAAGCTTTCTTT.

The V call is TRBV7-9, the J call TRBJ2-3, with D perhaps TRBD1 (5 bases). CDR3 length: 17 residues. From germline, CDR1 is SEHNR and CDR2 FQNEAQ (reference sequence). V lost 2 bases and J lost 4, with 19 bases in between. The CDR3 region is CASSLLGLNLSPDTQYF. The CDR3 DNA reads TGTGCCAGCAGCTTACTGGGGCTAAACCTCAGCCCAGATACGCAGTATTTT.

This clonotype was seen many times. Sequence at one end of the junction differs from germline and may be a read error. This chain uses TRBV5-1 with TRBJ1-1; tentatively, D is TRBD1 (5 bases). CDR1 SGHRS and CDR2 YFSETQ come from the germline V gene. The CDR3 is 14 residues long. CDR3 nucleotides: TGTGCCAGCAGTTTATCCGGGGCGAACACTGAAGCTTTCTTT. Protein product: CASSLSGANTEAFF.

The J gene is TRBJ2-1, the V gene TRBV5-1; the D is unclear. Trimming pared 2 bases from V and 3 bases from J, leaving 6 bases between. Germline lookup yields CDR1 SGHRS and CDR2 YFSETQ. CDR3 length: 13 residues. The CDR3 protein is CASSFLDYNEQFF. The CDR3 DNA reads TGCGCCAGCAGCTTCCTAGACTACAATGAGCAGTTCTTC. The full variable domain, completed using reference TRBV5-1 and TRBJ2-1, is KAGVTQTPRYLIKTRGQQVTLSCSPISGHRSVSWYQQTPGQGLQFLFEYFSETQRNKGNFPGRFSGRQFSNSRSEMNVSTLELGDSALYLCASSFLDYNEQFFGPGTRLTVL.

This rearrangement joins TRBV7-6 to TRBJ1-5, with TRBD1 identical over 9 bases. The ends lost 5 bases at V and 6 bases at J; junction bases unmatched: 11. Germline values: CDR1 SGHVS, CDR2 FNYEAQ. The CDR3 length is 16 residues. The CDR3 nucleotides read TGTGCCAGCAGCCCTGGGACAGGGCTAAACCTTCAGCCCCAGCATTTT. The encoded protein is CASSPGTGLNLQPQHF.

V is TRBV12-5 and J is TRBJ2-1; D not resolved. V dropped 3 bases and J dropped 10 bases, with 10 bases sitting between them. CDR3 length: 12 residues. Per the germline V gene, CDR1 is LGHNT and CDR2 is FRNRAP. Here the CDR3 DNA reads TGTGCTAGTGGTTTAGGCAGCACGGAGCAGTTCTTC. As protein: CASGLGSTEQFF.

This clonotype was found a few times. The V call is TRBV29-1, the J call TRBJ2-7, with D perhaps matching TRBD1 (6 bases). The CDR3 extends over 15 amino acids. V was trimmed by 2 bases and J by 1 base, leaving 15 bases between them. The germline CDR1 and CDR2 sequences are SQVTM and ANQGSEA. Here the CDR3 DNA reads TGCAGCGTTGAAAAGGCAGGGACACAATCCTACGAGCAGTACTTC. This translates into CSVEKAGTQSYEQYF.

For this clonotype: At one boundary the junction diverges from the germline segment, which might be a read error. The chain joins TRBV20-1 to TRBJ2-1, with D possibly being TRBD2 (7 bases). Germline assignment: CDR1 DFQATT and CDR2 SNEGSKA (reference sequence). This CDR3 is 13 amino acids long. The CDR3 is CSSRRGRDNEQFF. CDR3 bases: TGCAGTTCTAGGAGGGGGAGGGACAATGAGCAGTTCTTC.

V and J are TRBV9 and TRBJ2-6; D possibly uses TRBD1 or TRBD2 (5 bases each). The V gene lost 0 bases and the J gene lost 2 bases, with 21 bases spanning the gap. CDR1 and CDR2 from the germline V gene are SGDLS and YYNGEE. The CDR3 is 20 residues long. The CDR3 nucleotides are TGTGCCAGCAGCGTAGGGGGGACCCCATCCTACGGGACTGGGGCCAACGTCCTGACTTTC. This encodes CASSVGGTPSYGTGANVLTF.

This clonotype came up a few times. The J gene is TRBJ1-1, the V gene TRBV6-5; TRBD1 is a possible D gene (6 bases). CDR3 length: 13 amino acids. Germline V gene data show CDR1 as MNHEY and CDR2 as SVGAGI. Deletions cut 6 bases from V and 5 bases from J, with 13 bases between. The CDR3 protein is CASRRTEGTEAFF. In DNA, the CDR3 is TGTGCCAGCAGGCGGACAGAGGGGACTGAAGCTTTCTTT.

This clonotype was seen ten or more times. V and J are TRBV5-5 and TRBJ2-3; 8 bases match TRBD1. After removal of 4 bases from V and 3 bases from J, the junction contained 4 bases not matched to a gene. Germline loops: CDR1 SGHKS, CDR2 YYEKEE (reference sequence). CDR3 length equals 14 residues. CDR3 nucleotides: TGTGCCAGCAGCAGCAGGACAGGGACAGATACGCAGTATTTT. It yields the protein CASSSRTGTDTQYF.

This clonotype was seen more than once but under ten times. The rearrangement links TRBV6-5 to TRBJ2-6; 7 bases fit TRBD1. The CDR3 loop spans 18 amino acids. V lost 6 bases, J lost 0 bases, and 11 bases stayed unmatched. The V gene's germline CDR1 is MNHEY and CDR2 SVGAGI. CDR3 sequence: CASRDSTGLYSGANVLTF. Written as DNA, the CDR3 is TGTGCCAGCAGGGACTCGACAGGGTTATACTCTGGGGCCAACGTCCTGACTTTC.

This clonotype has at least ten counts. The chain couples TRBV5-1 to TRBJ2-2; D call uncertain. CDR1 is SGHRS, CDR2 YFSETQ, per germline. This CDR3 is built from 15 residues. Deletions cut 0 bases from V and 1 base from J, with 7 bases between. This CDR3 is CASSLGALNTGELFF. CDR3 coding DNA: TGCGCCAGCAGCTTGGGGGCCCTGAACACCGGGGAGCTGTTTTTT.

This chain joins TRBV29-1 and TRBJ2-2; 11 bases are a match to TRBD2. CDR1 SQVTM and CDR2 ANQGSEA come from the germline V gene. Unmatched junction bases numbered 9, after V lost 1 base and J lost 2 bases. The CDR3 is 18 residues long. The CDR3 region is CSVEGGLAGGLNTGELFF. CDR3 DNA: TGCAGCGTTGAAGGTGGATTAGCGGGAGGGTTAAACACCGGGGAGCTGTTTTTT.

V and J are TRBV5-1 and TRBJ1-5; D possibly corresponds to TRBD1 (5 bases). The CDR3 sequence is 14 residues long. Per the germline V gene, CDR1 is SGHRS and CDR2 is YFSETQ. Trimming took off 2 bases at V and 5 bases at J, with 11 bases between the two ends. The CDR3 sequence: CASSFLPGDQPQHF. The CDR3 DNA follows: TGCGCCAGCAGCTTTCTCCCGGGGGATCAGCCCCAGCATTTT.

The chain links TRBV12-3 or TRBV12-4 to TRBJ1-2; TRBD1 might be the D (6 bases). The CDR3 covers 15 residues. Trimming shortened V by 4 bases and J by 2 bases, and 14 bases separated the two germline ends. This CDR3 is CASSSTRQGNYGYTF. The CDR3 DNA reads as TGTGCCAGCAGTTCGACACGGCAGGGGAACTATGGCTACACCTTC.

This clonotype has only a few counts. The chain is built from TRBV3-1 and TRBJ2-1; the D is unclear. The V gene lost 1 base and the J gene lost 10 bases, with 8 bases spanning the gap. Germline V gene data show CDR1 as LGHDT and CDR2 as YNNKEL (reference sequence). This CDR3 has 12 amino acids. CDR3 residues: CASSQVTYEQFF. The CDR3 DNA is TGTGCCAGCAGCCAAGTTACGTACGAGCAGTTCTTC.

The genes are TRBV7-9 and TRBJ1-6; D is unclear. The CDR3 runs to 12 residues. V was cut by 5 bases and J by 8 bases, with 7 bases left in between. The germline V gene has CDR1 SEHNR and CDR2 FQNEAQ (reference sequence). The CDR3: CASSDPHSPLHF. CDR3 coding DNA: TGTGCCAGCAGCGATCCTCATTCACCCCTCCACTTT.